This passage covers 31 T cell receptor beta chains from one sample sequenced in a study of Graves' ophthalmopathy and Graves' hyperthyroidism. Amplified material comprised TCR beta CDR3 regions derived from RNA transcripts. An opening RT-PCR round employed HTBI primers and preceded a second-round multiplex PCR. TCRdb re-derived calls from the multiplex PCR reads in MiXCR, one entry per CDR3 protein. The sample has some 1.1 million distinct CDR3 sequences, about 38% seen once. Sequencing was carried out using peripheral blood or thyroid tissue (not recorded which). Source of these receptors: an adult man with Graves' hyperthyroidism.

The chain couples TRBV10-3 to TRBJ2-2; 8 nucleotides align to TRBD1. The CDR3 length is 12 residues. V was pared by 4 bases and J by 11 bases, with 3 bases of the junction left unmatched. Germline loops: CDR1 ENHRY, CDR2 SYGVKD. For the CDR3, the DNA is TGTGCCATCAGTGGCAGGGGGCCAGAGCTGTTTTTT. Protein: CAISGRGPELFF.

This clonotype appeared many times. The rearrangement links TRBV7-9 to TRBJ1-6, with D hard to call. CDR1 and CDR2 (germline): SEHNR, FQNEAQ (reference sequence). The CDR3 contains 16 residues. V shed 3 bases and J shed 4 bases, with 13 bases lying between them. CDR3 coding DNA: TGTGCCAGCAGCTTGATTGTAACAGCTTATAATTCACCCCTCCACTTT. Translation gives CASSLIVTAYNSPLHF.

CDR3 bases: TGCAGTGCTAGTAGGGACAGATCCGGCCCTGAAGCTTTCTTT. This codes for CSASRDRSGPEAFF. The V gene is TRBV20-1, the J gene TRBJ1-1; 7 bases agree with TRBD1. CDR1 is DFQATT and CDR2 is SNEGSKA in the germline V gene (reference sequence). The CDR3 has 14 amino acids. With V trimmed by 3 bases and J by 6 bases, 10 bases remained unmatched.

This clonotype was seen at least ten times. The chain combines TRBV29-1 with TRBJ2-7; weak D call: TRBD2 (6 bases). Germline V CDR1 and CDR2: SQVTM, ANQGSEA. The V and J ends lost 3 bases and 3 bases respectively, with 12 bases between them. This CDR3 is 13 amino acids long. The CDR3 loop is CSVDLEGFYEQYF. In DNA, the CDR3 is TGCAGCGTTGATCTGGAGGGGTTCTACGAGCAGTACTTC.

V and J are TRBV5-5 and TRBJ1-1; no definite D call. The CDR3 is 16 residues long. The V gene's germline CDR1 is SGHKS and CDR2 YYEKEE (reference sequence). The V end was cut by 4 bases, the J end by 0 bases, with 16 bases between. The CDR3 protein is CASSLDRAVMNTEAFF. The DNA for the CDR3 is TGTGCCAGCAGCCTGGACCGGGCAGTTATGAACACTGAAGCTTTCTTT.

There are a few counts of this clonotype. The chain recombines TRBV28 with TRBJ2-7, with 9 nucleotides matching TRBD1. V lost 3 bases and J lost 7; bases outside the gene matches: 10. Germline CDR1 MDHEN, CDR2 SYDVKM. This CDR3 has 15 amino acids. In nucleotides, the CDR3 is TGTGCCAGCAGTTTCCCGGGACAGGGAGGATCGGAGCAGTACTTC. Protein: CASSFPGQGGSEQYF.

Comments on this clonotype: Since a much larger clone is just one base distant, this may be a read error. The V gene is TRBV10-3, the J gene TRBJ1-1; D gene unclear. This CDR3 contains 13 residues. Germline V lookup: CDR1 ENHRY, CDR2 SYGVKD. CDR3 residues: CASSYSGRTEAFF. The CDR3 bases are TGTGCCAGCAGTTACTCGGGAAGGACTGAAGCTTTCTTT.

This clonotype has a count of ten or more. The chain uses TRBV29-1 and TRBJ1-5; a possible D gene is TRBD1 (5 bases). Germline CDR1 SQVTM, CDR2 ANQGSEA. V was shortened by 6 bases and J by 3 bases, with 9 bases between the two germline ends. The CDR3 consists of 12 residues. The CDR3 DNA is TGCAGCGTGGGGGATACCAATCAGCCCCAGCATTTT. Translation gives CSVGDTNQPQHF.

This clonotype came up many times. J is TRBJ1-5 and V is TRBV19, with TRBD1 as a possible D gene (6 bases). CDR1 and CDR2 (germline): LNHDA, SQIVND (reference sequence). V was cut by 5 bases and J by 5 bases, with 10 bases left in between. The CDR3 is 13 residues long. DNA for the CDR3: TGTGCCAGTAGTGAGGGGGTCCATCAGCCCCAGCATTTT. Translation gives CASSEGVHQPQHF.

This clonotype was observed a few times. The gene calls are TRBV29-1 and TRBJ1-5; 8 nucleotides agree with TRBD1. Germline lookup yields CDR1 SQVTM and CDR2 ANQGSEA. The CDR3 has 13 residues. V lost 3 bases and J lost 3; bases outside the gene matches: 1. CDR3 residues: CSVETGANQPQHF. CDR3 bases: TGCAGCGTTGAGACAGGGGCCAATCAGCCCCAGCATTTT.

CDR3 in amino acids: CASSESGSGTEAFF. Written as DNA, the CDR3 is TGTGCCAGCAGTGAGTCAGGATCCGGGACTGAAGCTTTCTTT. V usage is TRBV6-4 and J usage is TRBJ1-1; D is unresolved. The CDR3 sequence is 14 residues long. The germline V and J ends were trimmed by 3 bases and 5 bases, with 13 bases remaining between them. Germline V gives CDR1 MRHNA, CDR2 SNTAGT.

This clonotype came up many times. The V call is TRBV10-3, the J call TRBJ2-2, with no clear D. In germline, CDR1 is ENHRY, CDR2 SYGVKD. V gave up 2 bases and J gave up 7 bases, with 2 bases separating them. This CDR3 has 11 amino acids. The CDR3 protein is CAISEVGELFF. CDR3 DNA: TGTGCCATCAGTGAGGTCGGGGAGCTGTTTTTT.

This clonotype appeared a few times. The chain employs TRBV2 and TRBJ1-2; no clear D gene. This CDR3 region has 11 residues. The V end was cut by 3 bases, the J end by 8 bases, with 7 bases between. The germline V gene has CDR1 SNHLY and CDR2 FYNNEI. The CDR3 here is CASSDKRGYTF. The CDR3, as DNA: TGTGCCAGCAGTGATAAGAGGGGCTACACCTTC.

This clonotype was detected ten times or more. CDR3 sequence (DNA): TGTGCCATCAGCCGATCGGACAAGTCCTACGAGCAGTACTTC. Amino acids: CAISRSDKSYEQYF. The chain joins TRBV10-3 to TRBJ2-7; D perhaps matches TRBD1 (5 bases). The CDR3 length is 14 residues. Per germline, CDR1 ENHRY and CDR2 SYGVKD. V dropped 6 bases and J dropped 1 base, with 13 bases sitting between them.

The DNA for the CDR3 is TGTGCCAGCAGCCAAGAACTAGCGGGATACCCAGAGACCCAGTACTTC. Translating it yields CASSQELAGYPETQYF. This chain links TRBV4-2 with TRBJ2-5; 10 bases align to TRBD2. Trimming took 0 bases from V and 4 from J; bases not matched to a gene: 5. CDR1 LGHNA and CDR2 YNFKEQ come from the germline V gene. The CDR3 covers 16 residues.

The chain joins TRBV14 to TRBJ2-2; TRBD1 might be the D (6 bases). Trimming cost V 10 bases and J 0 bases, with 12 bases left between them. The germline V gene encodes CDR1 SGHDN and CDR2 FVKESK. This CDR3 has 14 amino acids. In DNA form, the CDR3 reads TGTGCCACCCAGGGGAACACGAACACCGGGGAGCTGTTTTTT. This encodes CATQGNTNTGELFF. The variable domain in full, completed from reference TRBV14 and TRBJ2-2, reads EAGVTQFPSHSVIEKGQTVTLRCDPISGHDNLYWYRRVMGKEIKFLLHFVKESKQDESGMPNNRFLAERTGGTYSTLKVQPAELEDSGVYFCATQGNTNTGELFFGEGSRLTVL.

Ten or more counts support this clonotype. The J gene is TRBJ1-2, the V gene TRBV9, with D possibly TRBD1 on 5 matching bases. The V and J ends lost 3 bases and 0 bases respectively, with 12 bases between them. From germline, CDR1 is SGDLS and CDR2 YYNGEE. The length of the CDR3 is 15 residues. The CDR3 nucleotides are TGTGCCAGCAGCGAGATGACGGGGGCTAACTATGGCTACACCTTC. This gives the protein CASSEMTGANYGYTF.

Of note for this clonotype: Because it lacks the conserved phenylalanine or tryptophan at the end, this CDR3 is likely a read error. The chain joins TRBV4-1 to TRBJ1-1, with D possibly TRBD1 on 5 matching bases. Trimming removed 4 bases at V and 0 bases at J, with 6 bases between. The CDR3 has 13 residues. Germline CDR1 MGHRA, CDR2 YSYEKL. Written as DNA, the CDR3 is TGCGCCAGCAGCCGACAGATGAACACTGAAGCTTTCTCT. The encoded protein is CASSRQMNTEAFS.

The sample holds one count of this clonotype. The final CDR3 position lacks the conserved phenylalanine or tryptophan, pointing to a likely read error. The CDR3 spells CASSAGYEQYL. The CDR3 coding sequence is TGTGCCAGCAGCGCCGGATACGAGCAGTACCTC. The chain has TRBV9 and TRBJ2-7; no firm D call. Germline values: CDR1 SGDLS, CDR2 YYNGEE. Between the trimmed V and J ends, which lost 3 bases and 4 bases, there was a span of 5 bases. The CDR3 runs 11 residues.

The chain carries TRBV14 and TRBJ1-6; TRBD1 aligns across 11 bases. This CDR3 comprises 14 residues. The ends lost 4 bases at V and 10 bases at J; junction bases unmatched: 3. Germline CDR1 is SGHDN and CDR2 is FVKESK. CDR3 nucleotides: TGTGCCAGCAGCCGGGACAGGGGGGAATCACCCCTCCACTTT. This gives the protein CASSRDRGESPLHF.

The table lists this clonotype with a count of one. The chain couples TRBV7-2 to TRBJ2-6; TRBD1 matches 8 bases. This CDR3 has 16 residues. Germline V gene data show CDR1 as SGHTA and CDR2 as FQGNSA. V trimming: 5 bases; J trimming: 5 bases; junction bases outside the gene matches: 8. The CDR3 protein is CASSSPGGYWANVLTF. CDR3 DNA: TGTGCCAGCAGCAGCCCAGGGGGCTACTGGGCCAACGTCCTGACTTTC. Complete variable domain (other parts from reference TRBV7-2 and TRBJ2-6): GAGVSQSPSNKVTEKGKDVELRCDPISGHTALYWYRQSLGQGLEFLIYFQGNSAPDKSGLPSDRFSAERTGGSVSTLTIQRTQQEDSAVYLCASSSPGGYWANVLTFGAGSRLTVL.

The rearrangement uses TRBV29-1 and TRBJ2-5; D tentatively fits TRBD1 or TRBD2 (5 bases each). Trimming pared 1 base from V and 3 bases from J, leaving 12 bases between. CDR3 length equals 14 residues. In germline, CDR1 is SQVTM, CDR2 ANQGSEA. CDR3: CSVEGGNHEETQYF. In nucleotides, the CDR3 is TGCAGCGTTGAAGGGGGGAACCATGAAGAGACCCAGTACTTC. Combining the CDR3 with reference TRBV29-1 and TRBJ2-5 gives the whole variable domain SAVISQKPSRDICQRGTSLTIQCQVDSQVTMMFWYRQQPGQSLTLIATANQGSEATYESGFVIDKFPISRPNLTFSTLTVSNMSPEDSSIYLCSVEGGNHEETQYFGPGTRLLVL.

This clonotype was seen a few times. At one boundary the junction diverges from the germline segment, which might be a read error. The rearrangement joins TRBV6-6 to TRBJ1-1; possible D gene TRBD1, 5 bases. From germline, CDR1 is MNHNY and CDR2 SVGAGI (reference sequence). This CDR3 has 13 amino acids. The CDR3 region has the DNA TGTGCCATCAGTGGGGGGGGGAACACTGAAGCTTTCTTT. It encodes CAISGGGNTEAFF.

Points on this clonotype: This may come from a read error, since a much larger clone is one base off. The chain carries TRBV20-1 and TRBJ1-2; possibly TRBD1 for D (5 bases). This CDR3 has 15 residues. Germline values: CDR1 DFQATT, CDR2 SNEGSKA (reference sequence). CDR3 DNA: TGCAGTGCTGTCCCGACAGAGCCTTTTAACTATGGCTACAACTTC. This gives the protein CSAVPTEPFNYGYNF.

The sample holds many counts of this clonotype. The chain combines TRBV12-3 or TRBV12-4 with TRBJ2-5; 10 positions agree with TRBD1. J was trimmed by 4 bases and V by 5 bases; bases with no gene match: 10. This CDR3 has 16 residues. CDR3 bases: TGTGCCAGCAGTACCGGGACAGGGGTCGGGGGAGAGACCCAGTACTTC. Translating it yields CASSTGTGVGGETQYF.

The V call is TRBV10-2, the J call TRBJ2-7; 14 bases align to TRBD2. Germline CDR1 is WSHSY and CDR2 is SAAADI. The V and J ends lost 6 bases and 3 bases, in that order; junction bases with no gene match: 10. The CDR3 length is 17 residues. CDR3 in amino acids: CASSSGLAGVKGYEQYF. The CDR3 DNA is TGCGCCAGCAGCTCGGGACTAGCGGGAGTGAAGGGCTACGAGCAGTACTTC.

This clonotype was counted a single time. A much more abundant neighbour one base away suggests this may be a read error. This chain links TRBV9 with TRBJ2-6, with D tentatively TRBD1 (5 bases). CDR1 SGDLS and CDR2 YYNGEE come from the germline V gene. The CDR3 is 16 residues long. CDR3 region: CASSVDLGSGANVLIF. DNA for the CDR3: TGTGCCAGCAGCGTAGACCTTGGCTCTGGGGCCAACGTCCTGATTTTC.

This clonotype was picked up many times. The genes are TRBV29-1 and TRBJ2-7; tentative D call: TRBD2 (6 bases). The CDR3 runs 13 residues. Germline V gene sequence: CDR1 SQVTM, CDR2 ANQGSEA. V lost 3 bases to trimming and J lost 0 bases, with 9 bases between them. CDR3 residues: CSVEWDFSYEQYF. The CDR3 DNA follows: TGCAGCGTTGAGTGGGACTTCTCCTACGAGCAGTACTTC.

The table lists this clonotype with a few counts. This chain links TRBV7-9 with TRBJ1-1; 8 positions match TRBD1. Germline CDR1 and CDR2: SEHNR and FQNEAQ (reference sequence). The CDR3 totals 11 residues. The junction had 4 bases not matched to a gene; V was cut back by 5 bases and J by 11 bases. CDR3 amino acids: CASSRRDRAFF. CDR3 coding DNA: TGTGCCAGCAGCAGACGGGACAGGGCTTTCTTT. Full variable domain (missing parts from reference TRBV7-9 and TRBJ1-1): DTGVSQNPRHKITKRGQNVTFRCDPISEHNRLYWYRQTLGQGPEFLTYFQNEAQLEKSRLLSDRFSAERPKGSFSTLEIQRTEQGDSAMYLCASSRRDRAFFGQGTRLTVV.

V and J are TRBV4-1 and TRBJ1-1, with D unclear. The CDR3 is 15 amino acids. V was shortened by 2 bases and J by 1 base, with 11 bases between the two germline ends. CDR1 and CDR2 (germline): MGHRA, YSYEKL. DNA of the CDR3: TGCGCCAGCAGCCAAAATCGGCCGCAGAACACTGAAGCTTTCTTT. It specifies CASSQNRPQNTEAFF.

The chain is built from TRBV7-9 and TRBJ2-2; maybe TRBD1 (6 bases). This CDR3 is built from 13 residues. Trimming took 8 bases from V and 5 from J, leaving 12 bases between them. Germline CDR1 is SEHNR and CDR2 is FQNEAQ (reference sequence). The DNA for the CDR3 is TGTGCCAGCTCCCGGGACAAGACCGGGGAGCTGTTTTTT. Protein sequence: CASSRDKTGELFF.